This TCR beta chain was retrieved from a study of human T cells and chemical hapten exposure (dated by TCRdb to the early 2020s). The study in broad terms: For sensitization, 2% DPC in acetone was applied to a 2 cm by 2 cm area of upper inner arm skin. Weekly therapeutic DPC doses were additionally applied to the scalp of patients throughout the approximately 25-week study period. Patch testing was performed on the upper back with Finn chambers containing 0.01% DPC, and the patch tests were scored after 6 days according to International Contact Dermatitis Research Group standards. Alopecia areata with under or over 50% scalp involvement, alopecia totalis and alopecia universalis were represented in the patient cohort, which was mostly female. Libraries were pooled for sequencing, and variation in per-sample TCR yields was attributed mainly to small differences in library volumes within the pool. In alopecia patients, the study followed how the peripheral blood TCR repertoire changed in vivo over primary and secondary sensitization to diphenylcyclopropenone (DPC), a hapten. Patient blood was sampled pre-sensitization (week 0) and at 2, 6 and about 24 weeks after DPC sensitization. Twenty-nine alopecia patients provided blood for TCR sequencing at one to four time points (pre-sensitization, 2, 6 and 24 weeks).

This clonotype was observed a few times. The antigen this receptor binds is unknown. No quality values exist for individual bases; no much larger clone is one base distant. The library came from RACE. The run used a NextSeq 500. During library preparation, unique molecular identifiers were attached to individual cDNA molecules so that TCRs could be counted in a quantitative, reproducible way. Both TCR alpha and TCR beta chains were sequenced from each blood RNA sample. For the original study's pipeline: A median of roughly 99,000 TCRs per sample was observed, with a range of 23,224 to 690,600. V, J and CDR3 annotation of the TCR reads was carried out using the Decombinator software suite. To make PS versus PT1 abundance plots, every sample was subsampled to the same number of TCRs (28,000). TCRs were defined as expanded if absent before sensitization and observed at least eight times at the 2-week time point. TCRdb reprocessing: public reads trimmed at Q25 with fastp, clones called with MiXCR, in-frame beta chains kept. Rows are combined by CDR3 protein, so each entry shows the most common genes and DNA. The V and J calls were not made by the authors but by TCRdb's processing. The sample records 75,000 to 90,000 distinct CDR3 sequences, roughly 7.2% of which are singletons. The ten largest clones take up approximately 1.5% of the sample.

The sample's time point label is to be understood as: patch test 1, 2 weeks after DPC sensitization. The sample's treatment or condition label, decoded: therapeutic diphenylcyclopropenone sensitization with weekly scalp DPC. At each patch-test visit, blood was drawn before the patch test was applied. Eligible patients were aged 18 to 70, diagnosed with alopecia, deemed suitable for DPC therapy, and excluded if pregnant. Total RNA was extracted from unfractionated whole blood collected in Tempus Blood RNA tubes. Between the V and J ends, shortened by 2 bases and 6 bases respectively, the junction contains 19 bases. CDR1 is given as LGHDT and CDR2 as YNNKEL, both from the germline V gene (reference sequence). The CDR3 runs 16 amino acids, cysteine and phenylalanine included. The CDR3 DNA has 48 bases and is translated from base 1. The paper's findings and limits, for the study overall: Significantly more large CDR3 similarity clusters were formed by expanded TCRs than by pre-sensitization or healthy control sets, consistent with antigen-driven responses. The number of TCRs above 1 in 1000 frequency did not change with DPC sensitization; there was no evidence of global repertoire structure alterations. Because every patient had alopecia, a presumed autoimmune disease, the patients' immune response might differ from that of healthy individuals. Patch test score was positively correlated with the number of PT1 expanded TCRs, with significance at thresholds 8, 16 and 32 but not at 4. After repeated subsampling, the strength of the expansion versus patch-test correlation and the threshold at which it became significant changed.

The chain is encoded by TRBV3-1 joined to TRBJ1-2; perhaps TRBD1 is the D gene, with 5 bases matching. Sequencing used whole blood, obtained in connection with sensitization to the hapten diphenylcyclopropenone (DPC). This TCR came from a woman aged 25-40 years with alopecia areata. Some clones in this sample may be carry-over from other donors' samples. Here is the DNA: TGTGCCAGCAGCCAAACCGTTTCGCAGGGTCTCCATGGCTACACCTTC. This gives the protein CASSQTVSQGLHGYTF.